This T cell receptor beta chain was recovered during a study of blood T cell repertoires in COVID-19. Per the original methods: Researchers report that nucleated cell counts were estimated from reference gene primer amplification. Only in-frame clones appear in the TCRdb table, and some are missing; sequencing was by immunoSEQ multiplex PCR. V and J calls plus clone size are reproduced from that table; the DNA served to infer D and trimming. The profile covers some 150,000 clones, with roughly 88% appearing a single time and roughly 8% taken by the ten largest. The Seattle patients, enrolled during active infection, were followed longitudinally. The CDR3 covers 14 residues. Germline values: CDR1 SGHRS, CDR2 YFSETQ. The V gene end was trimmed by 4 bases and the J gene end by 2 bases; junction bases not matched to a gene: 5.

Material: peripheral blood. The source of this sequence is a woman aged 60 to 75 with COVID-19, enrolled during active disease. The chain is built from TRBV5-1 and TRBJ1-1, with TRBD1 identical over 7 bases. The CDR3 region is CASSAGTANTEAFF. The DNA for the CDR3 is TGCGCCAGCAGCGCAGGGACAGCCAACACTGAAGCTTTCTTT.